The 7 T cell receptor beta chains listed next were all sequenced from one sample in a study of cytomegalovirus exposure and HLA in healthy donors. 60 Vbeta and 13 Jbeta primers were used in PCR. Profiled with immunoSEQ multiplex PCR; TCRdb holds only in-frame clones, not every one. The data hold under 40,000 clones, with 75% to 85% observed a single time. Sequences were obtained from PBMCs. The origin of the receptors is a male donor in good health and CMV-seronegative.

The chain joins TRBV28 to TRBJ1-2; the match to TRBD1 covers 7 bases. This CDR3 has 15 amino acids. Germline V gene data show CDR1 as MDHEN and CDR2 as SYDVKM. J was trimmed by 3 bases and V by 5 bases; bases with no gene match: 9. CDR3 DNA: TGTGCCAGCAGTCGTAACAGGGGATCGCACTATGGCTACACCTTC. It codes for CASSRNRGSHYGYTF.

The chain uses TRBV5-5 and TRBJ2-5; 7 bases fit TRBD1. CDR3 size: 15 residues. Germline CDR1 and CDR2: SGHKS and YYEKEE (reference sequence). J gave up 5 bases and V 2 bases, and 9 bases lay outside the gene matches. CDR3 sequence (DNA): TGTGCCAGCAGCTTACTGCCGGGACAGAGGGAGACCCAGTACTTC. Protein sequence: CASSLLPGQRETQYF.

This clone was counted once. The rearrangement links TRBV7-8 to TRBJ1-1; D is possibly TRBD1 (5 bases). CDR3 length equals 16 residues. Trimming took off 2 bases at V and 1 base at J, with 14 bases between the two ends. Germline V gene sequence: CDR1 SGHVS, CDR2 FQNEAQ. For the CDR3, the DNA is TGTGCCAGCAGCTTAAACGGGCGGGGGGAGAACACTGAAGCTTTCTTT. Its protein product is CASSLNGRGENTEAFF.

The chain links TRBV25-1 to TRBJ2-7; 10 positions agree with TRBD1. The germline V gene encodes CDR1 MGHDK and CDR2 SYGVNS. The CDR3 is made up of 16 amino acids. V lost 3 bases and J lost 0; bases outside the gene matches: 5. The CDR3 DNA reads as TGTGCCAGCAGTGAGGGTTGGACAGGGGGCTCCTACGAGCAGTACTTC. It is translated as CASSEGWTGGSYEQYF.

The V call is TRBV29-1, the J call TRBJ2-7; D might be TRBD2 (6 bases). Germline V gene lookup returns CDR1 SQVTM and CDR2 ANQGSEA. The V and J ends lost 1 base and 3 bases respectively, with 13 bases between them. This CDR3 contains 14 residues. CDR3 DNA sequence: TGCAGCGTTGAAGGCGGGGCGTCGAGCTACGAGCAGTACTTC. Residues: CSVEGGASSYEQYF.

The V call is TRBV5-1, the J call TRBJ1-1; no reliable D call. The CDR3 runs to 13 residues. Deletions cut 0 bases from V and 0 bases from J, with 3 bases between. Germline V gene data show CDR1 as SGHRS and CDR2 as YFSETQ. In nucleotides, the CDR3 is TGCGCCAGCAGCTTGGACATGAACACTGAAGCTTTCTTT. This gives the protein CASSLDMNTEAFF.

The chain joins TRBV9 to TRBJ2-1, with 8 nucleotides matching TRBD2. CDR3 size: 12 residues. In germline, CDR1 is SGDLS, CDR2 YYNGEE. After removal of 7 bases from V and 6 bases from J, the junction contained 3 bases not matched to a gene. CDR3 loop: CASVGTSNEQFF. CDR3 sequence (DNA): TGTGCCAGCGTCGGGACTAGCAATGAGCAGTTCTTC.